The rows below give T cell receptor beta chains drawn from one sample of a study of T-cell reconstitution after alpha-beta-depleted transplantation in children. TCRdb independently ran MiXCR on the PCR reads; one entry per CDR3 protein. The sample shows 330,000 or so distinct CDR3 sequences, 6% to 10% of them seen only once. Sequenced material: peripheral blood, taken 360 days after TCRalphabeta/CD19-depleted stem cell transplant. The receptors were gathered from a female patient between 2 and 10 years old who had a stem cell transplant for Fanconi anemia, so the T cells may come from the graft donor. CDR3s include the opening cysteine and the closing phenylalanine or tryptophan. Each record gives: J gene, V gene, D gene, clone size, CDR3 protein, CDR3 DNA. D genes are given only for firm matches. Rows give clone size only sometimes, using once, few, many, or a class for an expanded clone.

>TRBJ2-7|TRBV19|NA|many
CASSHGGLSSYEQYF
TGTGCCAGTAGCCACGGGGGGCTAAGCTCCTACGAGCAGTACTTC
>TRBJ1-5|TRBV11-1|NA|NA
CASSPTWTSRYSNQPQHF
TGTGCCAGCAGCCCCACATGGACATCCAGATATAGCAATCAGCCCCAGCATTTT
>TRBJ1-1|TRBV5-4|NA|few
CASSLEGSTNTEAFF
TGTGCCAGCAGCTTGGAGGGCAGTACAAACACTGAAGCTTTCTTT
>TRBJ1-1|TRBV29-1|NA|many
CSVVLTEEGTEAFF
TGCAGCGTTGTGTTGACCGAAGAAGGCACTGAAGCTTTCTTT
>TRBJ2-7|TRBV5-1|TRBD2|many
CASSSASGVYEQYF
TGCGCCAGCAGTAGCGCTAGCGGGGTTTACGAGCAGTACTTC
>TRBJ1-5|TRBV7-9|TRBD1|few
CASSKGTANQPQHF
TGTGCCAGCAGCAAAGGGACAGCTAATCAGCCCCAGCATTTT
>TRBJ1-1|TRBV6-1|NA|many
CASTLPGAAEAFF
TGTGCCAGCACCCTACCAGGAGCCGCTGAAGCTTTCTTT
>TRBJ2-1|TRBV6-5|NA|many
CASRGPNEQFF
TGTGCCAGCAGGGGCCCCAATGAGCAGTTCTTC
>TRBJ1-2|TRBV7-3|TRBD1|NA
CASSLSPAGGEGYTF
TGTGCCAGCAGCCTCAGCCCGGCAGGGGGTGAGGGCTACACCTTC
>TRBJ1-5|TRBV7-9|NA|few
CASSLGLGQPQHF
TGTGCCAGCAGCTTAGGGTTGGGACAGCCCCAGCATTTT
>TRBJ1-5|TRBV7-9|NA|NA
CASSSWLNQPQHF
TGTGCCAGCAGCTCCTGGTTGAATCAGCCCCAGCATTTT
>TRBJ1-1|TRBV2|NA|NA
CASNQGLTEAFF
TGTGCCAGCAATCAGGGACTCACTGAAGCTTTCTTT
>TRBJ1-1|TRBV5-1|TRBD1|many
CASSLADRAEAFF
TGCGCCAGCAGCTTGGCCGACAGGGCTGAAGCTTTCTTT
>TRBJ1-5|TRBV3-1|NA|few
CASSQQPLVGDQPQHF
TGTGCCAGCAGCCAGCAACCCCTGGTAGGTGACCAGCCCCAGCATTTT
>TRBJ2-7|TRBV25-1|TRBD1|many
CASSEYGDRDYEQYF
TGTGCCAGCAGTGAATATGGGGACAGAGATTACGAGCAGTACTTC
>TRBJ1-2|TRBV5-1|NA|many
CASSLTYLSYGYTF
TGCGCCAGCAGCTTGACCTACCTCTCCTATGGCTACACCTTC
>TRBJ2-7|TRBV10-3|TRBD1|many
CAIKTGDSYEQYF
TGTGCCATCAAGACAGGGGACTCCTACGAGCAGTACTTC
>TRBJ2-1|TRBV2|TRBD2|NA
CTCSLSSGLAGNYNEQFF
TGTACCTGCAGTTTATCATCGGGACTAGCGGGGAACTACAATGAGCAGTTCTTC
>TRBJ1-1|TRBV4-2|TRBD1|many
CASGTGITEAFF
TGTGCCAGCGGGACAGGGATCACTGAAGCTTTCTTT
>TRBJ2-7|TRBV20-1|TRBD2|many
CSASLVSGGEEYF
TGCAGTGCTTCGTTGGTTAGCGGGGGGGAGGAGTACTTC
>TRBJ1-3|TRBV7-6|NA|NA
CASSLAGAGNTIYF
TGTGCCAGCAGCTTAGCAGGGGCTGGAAACACCATATATTTT
>TRBJ1-4|TRBV20-1|TRBD1|many
CSAPGQGNEKLFF
TGCAGTGCGCCGGGACAGGGGAATGAAAAACTGTTTTTT
>TRBJ2-1|TRBV4-1|TRBD2|few
CASSRLGGGHLPVRPNNEQFF
TGCGCCAGCAGCCGCCTCGGGGGGGGACACCTCCCCGTCAGACCCAACAATGAGCAGTTCTTC
>TRBJ1-5|TRBV5-1|TRBD1|NA
CASSLWTGGNQPQHF
TGCGCCAGCAGCCTATGGACAGGCGGCAATCAGCCCCAGCATTTT
>TRBJ1-6|TRBV6-5|NA|many
CASSYSLKGSSYNSPLHF
TGTGCCAGCAGTTACTCCCTCAAGGGAAGCTCCTATAATTCACCCCTCCACTTT
>TRBJ2-7|TRBV25-1|NA|many
CASSPITRNEQYF
TGTGCCAGCAGCCCAATAACGCGGAACGAGCAGTACTTC
>TRBJ2-1|TRBV5-1|NA|many
CASSLDGSSYNEQFF
TGCGCCAGCAGCTTGGACGGTAGCTCCTACAATGAGCAGTTCTTC
>TRBJ1-6|TRBV6-1|NA|NA
CASSDPGGFDSPLHF
TGTGCCAGCAGTGATCCGGGGGGTTTTGATTCACCCCTCCACTTT
>TRBJ1-5|TRBV20-1|NA|many
CSARERVAQHF
TGCAGTGCTAGAGAGCGGGTGGCCCAGCATTTT